This is a list of T cell receptor beta chains from one sample in a study of blood T cell repertoires in COVID-19. Sequencing was performed with immunoSEQ multiplex PCR; in TCRdb, only in-frame clones are kept and a portion is missing. This repertoire shows under 250,000 clones, about 89% found once; its top ten account for about 5%. The sample comprised peripheral blood. The receptors stem from a woman in her 40s with acute or convalescent COVID-19. Both conserved end residues are part of each CDR3. Fields, in order: D gene, clone size, V gene, J gene, CDR3 DNA, CDR3 protein. A D gene is named only where the DNA matches it firmly. Rows may omit the clone size; those that give it use once, few, many or a size class.

D gene: .; clone size: .; V gene: TRBV3-1/TRBV3-2; J gene: TRBJ1-2; CDR3 DNA: TGTGCCAGCAGCCAAGAAGGGGTTGGTGGCTACACCTTC; CDR3 protein: CASSQEGVGGYTF
D gene: TRBD1; clone size: .; V gene: TRBV4-1; J gene: TRBJ1-1; CDR3 DNA: TGCGCCAGCAGCCGGGAAGGACAGGGCACTGAAGCTTTCTTT; CDR3 protein: CASSREGQGTEAFF
D gene: TRBD1; clone size: .; V gene: TRBV3-1/TRBV3-2; J gene: TRBJ1-4; CDR3 DNA: TGTGCCAGCAGCCATGCCGGGACAGGGGGGGGTGGCGAAAAACTGTTTTTT; CDR3 protein: CASSHAGTGGGGEKLFF
D gene: .; clone size: once; V gene: TRBV11-2; J gene: TRBJ1-1; CDR3 DNA: TGTGCCAGCAGCCTGGACAGAAACACTGAAGCTTTCTTT; CDR3 protein: CASSLDRNTEAFF
D gene: TRBD1; clone size: .; V gene: TRBV6-5; J gene: TRBJ2-1; CDR3 DNA: TGTGCCAGCAGGGGGACAGGGAAGGGTGAGCAGTTCTTC; CDR3 protein: CASRGTGKGEQFF
D gene: .; clone size: .; V gene: TRBV9; J gene: TRBJ1-4; CDR3 DNA: TGTGCCAGCAGCGAGAGTGGTGGGCCCGGCGTTGGGGAAAAACTGTTTTTT; CDR3 protein: CASSESGGPGVGEKLFF
D gene: TRBD1; clone size: .; V gene: TRBV11-2; J gene: TRBJ1-2; CDR3 DNA: TGTGCCAGCAGCTTACGCATCGGACAGGGGGCGGATGGCTACACCTTC; CDR3 protein: CASSLRIGQGADGYTF
D gene: .; clone size: .; V gene: TRBV28; J gene: TRBJ2-1; CDR3 DNA: TGTGCCAGCGTTTTAGGCGGCTACAATGAGCAGTTCTTC; CDR3 protein: CASVLGGYNEQFF
D gene: TRBD2; clone size: .; V gene: TRBV4-1; J gene: TRBJ2-1; CDR3 DNA: TGCGCCAGCAGGCCTTTTTTGGCGGGGGGGCCGGATGAGCAGTTCTTC; CDR3 protein: CASRPFLAGGPDEQFF
D gene: TRBD1; clone size: .; V gene: TRBV5-1; J gene: TRBJ1-6; CDR3 DNA: TGCGCCAGCAGCTTGGCCGATTTGGACAGGGTTTCACCCCTCCACTTT; CDR3 protein: CASSLADLDRVSPLHF